The subject of this entry is one T cell receptor (beta chain). Its target is unknown. Primers included in the PCR were 60 Vbeta and 13 Jbeta primers. Assay: immunoSEQ multiplex PCR; the TCRdb copy retains only in-frame clones and omits some. The data contain about 190,000 clones, approximately 80% of them seen just once; the ten biggest clones take up 1.2%. The sample originates from a study of cytomegalovirus exposure and HLA in healthy donors. Study as a whole: Counted in an early data release were some 81 million unique TCRs from HLA-typed donors.

Study-level results: Previously analyzed data showed that most TCR beta V segments were productive at a frequency of about 87% or about 30%. One cluster of highly shared sequence variants probably arose as a sequencing artifact.

V dropped 6 bases and J dropped 1 base, with 15 bases sitting between them. CDR1 and CDR2 (germline): MNHEY, SVGAGI. This CDR3 comprises 15 residues. The TCR comes from a boy aged 2 to 10 in good health and CMV-seronegative. The chain employs TRBV6-5 and TRBJ1-2, with D maybe TRBD1 (5 bases). The source material was PBMCs. CDR3 coding DNA: TGTGCCAGCAGCGAGGACATGGCCTATAACTATGGCTACACCTTC. It is translated as CASSEDMAYNYGYTF.